The 16 T cell receptor beta chains below all came from one sample that was sequenced in a study of T cells in Graves' hyperthyroidism and ophthalmopathy (dated by TCRdb to about 2019). Library construction relied on multiplex PCR. Sequencing instrument: Illumina HiSeq 2000. TCR beta CDR3 regions were amplified from RNA transcripts. The TCR CDR3 was subjected to a first round of RT-PCR using the HTBI primer set and the Qiagen OneStep RT-PCR kit. TCRdb trimmed public reads at Q25 via fastp, called clones via MiXCR and kept in-frame beta chains. One record per CDR3 amino acid sequence lists the most common genes and DNA. This sample holds about 400,000 distinct CDR3 sequences; around 15% were observed only once. Of the sample, 28% is held by the ten largest clones. Sequenced sample: blood. Receptors originate from a man aged 50 to 59 with Graves' ophthalmopathy.

In this sample, this clonotype turned up many times. This chain uses TRBV19 with TRBJ2-7; 8 nucleotides match TRBD2. The CDR3 has 15 residues. Germline V CDR1 and CDR2: LNHDA, SQIVND (reference sequence). With 6 bases clipped from V and 3 bases from J, the junction kept 10 bases outside the gene matches. The CDR3: CASSEVAGGFYEQYF. The CDR3 DNA reads as TGTGCCAGTAGCGAAGTGGCGGGAGGATTCTACGAGCAGTACTTC.

J is TRBJ1-1 and V is TRBV14, with D unclear. This CDR3 is 15 amino acids long. Germline CDR1 reads SGHDN; CDR2 reads FVKESK. Trimming removed 4 bases from V and 1 base from J, with 13 bases in between. The CDR3, as DNA: TGTGCCAGCAGCCTCTGGGGTAGTTCGAACACTGAAGCTTTCTTT. Translation: CASSLWGSSNTEAFF. Drawing the rest from reference TRBV14 and TRBJ1-1, the complete variable domain is EAGVTQFPSHSVIEKGQTVTLRCDPISGHDNLYWYRRVMGKEIKFLLHFVKESKQDESGMPNNRFLAERTGGTYSTLKVQPAELEDSGVYFCASSLWGSSNTEAFFGQGTRLTVV.

This clonotype was counted at least ten times. The chain couples TRBV6-5 to TRBJ1-2; D is unclear. Trimming pared 0 bases from V and 7 bases from J, leaving 9 bases between. Germline V lookup: CDR1 MNHEY, CDR2 SVGAGI. The CDR3 extends over 13 amino acids. The CDR3 here is CASSYSQEAGYTF. As DNA, the CDR3 is TGTGCCAGCAGTTACTCGCAGGAAGCTGGCTACACCTTC.

The sample holds a few counts of this clonotype. J is TRBJ1-1 and V is TRBV6-1, with D maybe TRBD1 (6 bases). Germline CDR1 MNHNS, CDR2 SASEGT. Trimming removed 5 bases at V and 5 bases at J, with 12 bases between. The CDR3 runs 13 residues. CDR3 bases: TGTGCCAGCAGTCCCACAGGGAAGACTGAAGCTTTCTTT. It yields the protein CASSPTGKTEAFF.

The rearrangement links TRBV20-1 to TRBJ2-2; 9 bases are shared with TRBD2. The CDR3 consists of 16 residues. Germline values: CDR1 DFQATT, CDR2 SNEGSKA (reference sequence). Germline trimming cut 0 bases from V and 3 bases from J; bases unmatched to any gene: 5. DNA of the CDR3: TGCAGTGCTAGAGATCAGACTAGCGGAGACACCGGGGAGCTGTTTTTT. Translation: CSARDQTSGDTGELFF.

This clonotype appeared a few times. The J gene is TRBJ2-2, the V gene TRBV30, with D unclear. This CDR3 has 13 residues. V gave up 3 bases and J gave up 6 bases, with 11 bases separating them. Germline CDR1 is GTSNPN and CDR2 is SVGIG (reference sequence). CDR3 loop: CAWSYRSPGELFF. DNA for the CDR3: TGTGCCTGGAGCTATCGTAGCCCCGGGGAGCTGTTTTTT.

This clonotype appeared a few times. V gene TRBV7-9 combines with J gene TRBJ2-3; TRBD2 matches at 7 bases. V trimming: 4 bases; J trimming: 2 bases; junction bases outside the gene matches: 9. Looked up from germline, CDR1 is SEHNR and CDR2 is FQNEAQ (reference sequence). The CDR3 consists of 16 residues. CDR3 in amino acids: CASSSATGGSTDTQYF. The DNA of the CDR3 is TGTGCCAGCAGCTCCGCGACGGGAGGTTCCACAGATACGCAGTATTTT.

The chain joins TRBV5-4 to TRBJ2-6; either TRBD1 or TRBD2 may fit D (6 bases each). There are 17 residues in the CDR3. Germline V lookup: CDR1 SGHNT, CDR2 YYREEE (reference sequence). With 0 bases removed from V and 2 bases from J, the gap between germline ends came to 12 bases. CDR3 sequence: CASSLGGAGTGANVLTF. CDR3 DNA sequence: TGTGCCAGCAGCTTGGGGGGGGCCGGTACTGGGGCCAACGTCCTGACTTTC.

The table lists this clonotype with a few counts. V usage is TRBV15 and J usage is TRBJ1-5; 8 bases map to TRBD1. Germline loops: CDR1 LNHNV, CDR2 YYDKDF (reference sequence). The junction had 14 bases not matched to a gene; V was cut back by 4 bases and J by 3 bases. The length of the CDR3 is 18 residues. CDR3 loop: CATSKTGGFQSLNQPQHF. CDR3 nucleotides: TGTGCCACCAGCAAAACAGGGGGATTTCAGTCGCTCAATCAGCCCCAGCATTTT.

This clonotype was detected many times. This chain connects TRBV29-1 to TRBJ2-1; D might be TRBD2 (6 bases). Between the trimmed V and J ends, which lost 4 bases and 4 bases, there was a span of 14 bases. The CDR3 contains 14 residues. The germline V gene has CDR1 SQVTM and CDR2 ANQGSEA. As DNA, the CDR3 is TGCAGCGTTGGCATAGCGGAGGGATACAATGAGCAGTTCTTC. It codes for CSVGIAEGYNEQFF.

The chain carries TRBV5-1 and TRBJ2-3, with 10 nucleotides matching TRBD2. The junction had 5 bases not matched to a gene; V was cut back by 0 bases and J by 4 bases. The germline V gene has CDR1 SGHRS and CDR2 YFSETQ. CDR3 length: 16 residues. CDR3 loop: CASSLASSGSSDTQYF. CDR3 nucleotides: TGCGCCAGCAGCTTGGCCTCTAGCGGGAGTTCAGATACGCAGTATTTT.

This clonotype was recorded many times. This chain joins TRBV5-8 and TRBJ2-7, with 8 bases fitting TRBD1. The V gene end was trimmed by 4 bases and the J gene end by 3 bases; junction bases not matched to a gene: 6. CDR1 SGHTS and CDR2 YDEGEE come from the germline V gene. The CDR3 is 14 amino acids. CDR3 amino acids: CASSIGTGYYEQYF. As DNA, the CDR3 is TGTGCCAGCAGCATAGGGACAGGCTACTACGAGCAGTACTTC.

This clonotype was observed many times. The V call is TRBV7-2, the J call TRBJ2-7; D is perhaps TRBD2 (6 bases). This CDR3 contains 15 residues. Germline loops: CDR1 SGHTA, CDR2 FQGNSA. Trimming removed 5 bases at V and 3 bases at J, with 17 bases between. As DNA, the CDR3 is TGTGCCAGCAGCACCGAGTTCGGGAGTTTCTACGAGCAGTACTTC. Its translation is CASSTEFGSFYEQYF.

This clonotype came up many times. V usage is TRBV27 and J usage is TRBJ2-7; possible D gene TRBD2, 7 bases. Trimming left V 10 bases short and J 4 bases short, with 32 bases between. The CDR3 consists of 18 residues. Per the germline V gene, CDR1 is MNHEY and CDR2 is SMNVEV (reference sequence). CDR3 bases: TGTGCCACCGAGTCACCCTGGGCGGGGGAGGGGGGGGGATACGAGCAGTACTTC. Its translation is CATESPWAGEGGGYEQYF.

The sample holds many counts of this clonotype. The genes are TRBV12-3 or TRBV12-4 and TRBJ2-7, with TRBD2 matching over 7 bases. Losses at the gene ends were 6 bases for V and 4 bases for J; bases not matched to a gene: 15. The CDR3 runs 16 residues. The CDR3 loop is CASSNGRGGSLYEQYF. CDR3 nucleotides: TGTGCCAGCAGCAACGGGAGAGGCGGGAGCCTGTACGAGCAGTACTTC.

The chain uses TRBV7-9 and TRBJ1-5; D may be TRBD1 (6 bases). Germline V gene data show CDR1 as SEHNR and CDR2 as FQNEAQ (reference sequence). The V end was cut by 3 bases, the J end by 5 bases, with 11 bases between. This CDR3 spans 14 amino acids. Here the CDR3 DNA reads TGTGCCAGCAGCTTTACAGGGAGGGATCAGCCCCAGCATTTT. Protein: CASSFTGRDQPQHF.